This entry features one TCR beta chain sequence. Its antigen is as yet unknown. This specimen comes from a study of STAT5B mutations in CD4+ large granular lymphocyte leukemia. Study background: The CDR3 'QG' motif was associated with a particular HLA allele among healthy donors.

Findings of the study overall: TRBV06-family usage was enriched in top patient clones (8/27) versus controls (2/35). Main leukemic clonotypes were patient-specific, but around 25% appeared at low frequency elsewhere.

Data came from immunoSEQ multiplex PCR; TCRdb stores just in-frame clones and leaves some out. Here the sample spans about 30,000 clones, roughly 75% being singletons. The CDR3 covers 14 residues. V dropped 7 bases and J dropped 4; count of bases not matched to a gene: 5. In germline, CDR1 is SEHNR, CDR2 FQNEAQ (reference sequence). Sample: CD4+ T cells from blood buffy coats. The source is a human donor in good health. The rearrangement uses TRBV7-9 and TRBJ2-3; 10 bases agree with TRBD2. Here the CDR3 DNA reads TGTGCCAGCATCGGGACTAGCGCTTCAGATACGCAGTATTTT. It yields the protein CASIGTSASDTQYF.